The rows below give T cell receptor beta chains drawn from one sample of a study of cytomegalovirus exposure and HLA in healthy donors. Assay used: immunoSEQ multiplex PCR; TCRdb lists only in-frame clones, some missing. Found here are about 92,000 clones, about 84% of them singletons; the top ten hold 1% to 1.5%. Sequenced input: PBMCs. These TCRs come from a girl aged 2-15 years in good health and CMV-seropositive. Both conserved end residues are part of each CDR3. Each record gives: J gene, D gene, V gene, clone size, CDR3 protein, CDR3 DNA. The D gene is left open where the match is weak. Rows give clone size only sometimes, using once, few, many, or a class for an expanded clone.

J gene: TRBJ1-2; D gene: .; V gene: TRBV13; clone size: .; CDR3 protein: CASSLLRELYGYTF; CDR3 DNA: TGTGCCAGCAGCTTACTCAGGGAACTCTATGGCTACACCTTC
J gene: TRBJ1-5; D gene: .; V gene: TRBV4-1; clone size: .; CDR3 protein: CASSQLDRAGPQHF; CDR3 DNA: TGCGCCAGCAGCCAATTAGACCGAGCGGGGCCCCAGCATTTT
J gene: TRBJ2-1; D gene: .; V gene: TRBV28; clone size: .; CDR3 protein: CASSLLAGMYNEQFF; CDR3 DNA: TGTGCCAGCAGTTTATTGGCAGGGATGTACAATGAGCAGTTCTTC
J gene: TRBJ2-1; D gene: TRBD2; V gene: TRBV30; clone size: .; CDR3 protein: CAWTTSGSYDEQFF; CDR3 DNA: TGTGCCTGGACTACTAGCGGGAGTTACGATGAGCAGTTCTTC
J gene: TRBJ1-5; D gene: .; V gene: TRBV19; clone size: once; CDR3 protein: CASTPGADQPQHF; CDR3 DNA: TGTGCCAGTACCCCTGGTGCGGATCAGCCCCAGCATTTT
J gene: TRBJ2-1; D gene: .; V gene: TRBV20-1; clone size: .; CDR3 protein: CSAEHNEQFF; CDR3 DNA: TGCAGTGCTGAGCATAATGAGCAGTTCTTC
J gene: TRBJ2-7; D gene: .; V gene: TRBV6-1; clone size: once; CDR3 protein: CASSVWLEVVYEQYF; CDR3 DNA: TGTGCCAGCAGTGTTTGGCTAGAGGTAGTCTACGAGCAGTACTTC
J gene: TRBJ2-5; D gene: .; V gene: TRBV7-9; clone size: .; CDR3 protein: CASSPGVGQETQYF; CDR3 DNA: TGTGCCAGCAGCCCGGGGGTTGGGCAAGAGACCCAGTACTTC
J gene: TRBJ2-7; D gene: .; V gene: TRBV6-1; clone size: .; CDR3 protein: CATSSVRAYEQYF; CDR3 DNA: TGTGCCACCTCTTCGGTCAGGGCCTACGAGCAGTACTTC
J gene: TRBJ1-1; D gene: .; V gene: TRBV9; clone size: .; CDR3 protein: CASRGVSTEAFF; CDR3 DNA: TGTGCCAGCAGGGGCGTAAGCACTGAAGCTTTCTTT
J gene: TRBJ1-4; D gene: .; V gene: TRBV5-4; clone size: .; CDR3 protein: CASSLAGGADEKLFF; CDR3 DNA: TGTGCCAGCAGCTTGGCGGGGGGGGCGGATGAAAAACTGTTTTTT
J gene: TRBJ1-2; D gene: .; V gene: TRBV7-2; clone size: .; CDR3 protein: CASSPIVEFYGYTF; CDR3 DNA: TGTGCCAGCAGCCCCATTGTGGAGTTCTATGGCTACACCTTC
J gene: TRBJ2-1; D gene: .; V gene: TRBV11-3; clone size: once; CDR3 protein: CASSPRVGINNEQFF; CDR3 DNA: TGTGCCAGCAGCCCTCGTGTCGGTATTAACAATGAGCAGTTCTTC
J gene: TRBJ1-5; D gene: .; V gene: TRBV7-2; clone size: .; CDR3 protein: CASSPSLGLQHF; CDR3 DNA: TGTGCCAGCAGCCCCTCTTTAGGACTACAGCATTTT
J gene: TRBJ2-5; D gene: TRBD1; V gene: TRBV7-2; clone size: .; CDR3 protein: CASSFGQGGQETQYF; CDR3 DNA: TGTGCCAGCAGCTTCGGACAGGGGGGCCAAGAGACCCAGTACTTC
J gene: TRBJ2-7; D gene: TRBD1; V gene: TRBV30; clone size: .; CDR3 protein: CARTGDFNEQYF; CDR3 DNA: TGTGCCCGTACAGGGGATTTCAACGAGCAGTACTTC
J gene: TRBJ1-5; D gene: .; V gene: TRBV27; clone size: few; CDR3 protein: CASSPGANQPQHF; CDR3 DNA: TGTGCCAGCAGTCCAGGGGCCAATCAGCCCCAGCATTTT
J gene: TRBJ1-1; D gene: .; V gene: TRBV6-5; clone size: .; CDR3 protein: CASSSVGTNTEAFF; CDR3 DNA: TGTGCCAGCAGCTCCGTCGGGACTAACACTGAAGCTTTCTTT
J gene: TRBJ2-5; D gene: TRBD2; V gene: TRBV7-7; clone size: .; CDR3 protein: CASSLGLAGVGETQYF; CDR3 DNA: TGTGCCAGCAGCCTCGGACTAGCGGGAGTTGGGGAGACCCAGTACTTC
J gene: TRBJ1-3; D gene: .; V gene: TRBV13; clone size: few; CDR3 protein: CASSSYPGAGNTIYF; CDR3 DNA: TGTGCCAGCAGCTCTTACCCAGGGGCTGGAAACACCATATATTTT
J gene: TRBJ2-6; D gene: .; V gene: TRBV27; clone size: .; CDR3 protein: CASKNPGAGANVLTF; CDR3 DNA: TGTGCCAGCAAAAATCCGGGGGCTGGGGCCAACGTCCTGACTTTC
J gene: TRBJ2-5; D gene: TRBD2; V gene: TRBV29-1; clone size: .; CDR3 protein: CSGTRLAEPQETQYF; CDR3 DNA: TGCAGCGGAACAAGACTAGCGGAACCACAAGAGACCCAGTACTTC
J gene: TRBJ2-1; D gene: .; V gene: TRBV10-1; clone size: .; CDR3 protein: CASGSFTSYNEQFF; CDR3 DNA: TGCGCCAGCGGGAGCTTTACGTCCTACAATGAGCAGTTCTTC
J gene: TRBJ2-1; D gene: .; V gene: TRBV2; clone size: .; CDR3 protein: CASSELIPSYNEQFF; CDR3 DNA: TGTGCCAGCAGTGAACTTATCCCCTCCTACAATGAGCAGTTCTTC
J gene: TRBJ2-6; D gene: .; V gene: TRBV19; clone size: .; CDR3 protein: CASRHRSREATSGANVLTF; CDR3 DNA: TGTGCCAGTAGGCACCGATCCAGGGAGGCGACCTCTGGGGCCAACGTCCTGACTTTC
J gene: TRBJ2-7; D gene: TRBD2; V gene: TRBV6-5; clone size: .; CDR3 protein: CASSTGTSGSYEQYF; CDR3 DNA: TGTGCCAGCAGCACTGGGACTAGCGGGTCTTACGAGCAGTACTTC
J gene: TRBJ2-3; D gene: TRBD2; V gene: TRBV7-9; clone size: .; CDR3 protein: CASSFGLAGSDTQYF; CDR3 DNA: TGTGCCAGCAGCTTTGGGCTAGCGGGCTCAGATACGCAGTATTTT
J gene: TRBJ2-1; D gene: TRBD2; V gene: TRBV27; clone size: .; CDR3 protein: CASAGGVREARAYNEQFF; CDR3 DNA: TGTGCCAGCGCGGGGGGGGTTCGGGAAGCCCGGGCCTACAATGAGCAGTTCTTC
J gene: TRBJ2-7; D gene: .; V gene: TRBV7-2; clone size: .; CDR3 protein: CASSSISYEQYF; CDR3 DNA: TGTGCCAGCAGCTCCATCTCCTACGAGCAGTACTTC
J gene: TRBJ1-5; D gene: TRBD1; V gene: TRBV27; clone size: .; CDR3 protein: CASSLTGRGQPQHF; CDR3 DNA: TGTGCCAGCAGTCTGACAGGGCGAGGACAGCCCCAGCATTTT
J gene: TRBJ1-1; D gene: TRBD1; V gene: TRBV7-6; clone size: .; CDR3 protein: CASSPLEGASVTEAFF; CDR3 DNA: TGTGCCAGCAGTCCGTTGGAGGGGGCTTCGGTCACTGAAGCTTTCTTT
J gene: TRBJ2-7; D gene: TRBD2; V gene: TRBV5-1; clone size: .; CDR3 protein: CASSGGTSGAAGLYEQYF; CDR3 DNA: TGCGCCAGCAGCGGAGGGACTAGCGGGGCGGCCGGCTTGTACGAGCAGTACTTC
J gene: TRBJ2-7; D gene: TRBD2; V gene: TRBV10-3; clone size: .; CDR3 protein: CAISVAGDEQYF; CDR3 DNA: TGTGCCATCAGTGTAGCGGGGGACGAGCAGTACTTC
J gene: TRBJ2-1; D gene: .; V gene: TRBV18; clone size: .; CDR3 protein: CASSLDFIYNEQFF; CDR3 DNA: TGTGCCAGCTCACTGGACTTCATCTACAATGAGCAGTTCTTC
J gene: TRBJ2-2; D gene: .; V gene: TRBV19; clone size: .; CDR3 protein: CASSKIKTATNTGELFF; CDR3 DNA: TGTGCCAGTAGTAAAATCAAGACAGCCACGAACACCGGGGAGCTGTTTTTT
J gene: TRBJ2-7; D gene: TRBD2; V gene: TRBV28; clone size: once; CDR3 protein: CASSTDTSGDPYEQYF; CDR3 DNA: TGTGCCAGCAGTACGGATACTAGCGGAGATCCCTACGAGCAGTACTTC
J gene: TRBJ2-1; D gene: TRBD2; V gene: TRBV28; clone size: .; CDR3 protein: CASTFHAGTSGSNEQFF; CDR3 DNA: TGTGCCAGCACCTTTCACGCCGGGACTAGCGGGAGCAATGAGCAGTTCTTC
J gene: TRBJ1-1; D gene: TRBD1; V gene: TRBV28; clone size: .; CDR3 protein: CASRPGQAMNTEAFF; CDR3 DNA: TGTGCCAGCAGGCCGGGACAGGCCATGAACACTGAAGCTTTCTTT
J gene: TRBJ2-1; D gene: .; V gene: TRBV29-1; clone size: .; CDR3 protein: CSVDRTEVNEQFF; CDR3 DNA: TGCAGCGTTGACAGGACAGAAGTAAATGAGCAGTTCTTC
J gene: TRBJ1-1; D gene: .; V gene: TRBV4-2; clone size: .; CDR3 protein: CASSQDGGNTEAFF; CDR3 DNA: TGTGCCAGCAGCCAAGACGGGGGAAACACTGAAGCTTTCTTT
J gene: TRBJ1-1; D gene: TRBD1; V gene: TRBV6-1; clone size: .; CDR3 protein: CASSEVGFGTGASRTEAFF; CDR3 DNA: TGTGCCAGCAGTGAAGTAGGGTTTGGGACAGGGGCCTCCCGCACTGAAGCTTTCTTT
J gene: TRBJ2-7; D gene: .; V gene: TRBV9; clone size: .; CDR3 protein: CASSALSPPGDEQYF; CDR3 DNA: TGTGCCAGCAGCGCACTTAGCCCTCCGGGGGACGAGCAGTACTTC
J gene: TRBJ1-1; D gene: .; V gene: TRBV29-1; clone size: .; CDR3 protein: CSVDQGRSEAFF; CDR3 DNA: TGCAGCGTTGATCAGGGTAGGTCTGAAGCTTTCTTT
J gene: TRBJ2-1; D gene: TRBD2; V gene: TRBV5-1; clone size: .; CDR3 protein: CASTPRTSGDNEQFF; CDR3 DNA: TGCGCCAGCACCCCCCGGACTAGCGGGGACAATGAGCAGTTCTTC
J gene: TRBJ2-3; D gene: TRBD1; V gene: TRBV6-5; clone size: .; CDR3 protein: CASRTGPTDTQYF; CDR3 DNA: TGTGCCAGCCGGACAGGGCCCACAGATACGCAGTATTTT
J gene: TRBJ2-3; D gene: .; V gene: TRBV6-5; clone size: few; CDR3 protein: CASSSTGLGAATQYF; CDR3 DNA: TGTGCCAGCAGTTCGACTGGCCTGGGGGCCGCTACGCAGTATTTT
J gene: TRBJ2-7; D gene: TRBD1; V gene: TRBV7-6; clone size: .; CDR3 protein: CASSPMPGGPLYEQYF; CDR3 DNA: TGTGCCAGCAGCCCTATGCCAGGGGGTCCTCTCTACGAGCAGTACTTC
J gene: TRBJ1-5; D gene: TRBD1; V gene: TRBV2; clone size: .; CDR3 protein: CASRGSRDRGFFQPQHF; CDR3 DNA: TGTGCCAGCAGGGGGTCCCGGGACAGGGGATTTTTTCAGCCCCAGCATTTT
J gene: TRBJ1-5; D gene: .; V gene: TRBV19; clone size: .; CDR3 protein: CASSRGNQPQHF; CDR3 DNA: TGTGCCAGTAGTCGGGGTAATCAGCCCCAGCATTTT
J gene: TRBJ1-3; D gene: .; V gene: TRBV28; clone size: .; CDR3 protein: CASFQGSGNTIYF; CDR3 DNA: TGTGCCAGTTTCCAGGGCTCTGGAAACACCATATATTTT
J gene: TRBJ2-3; D gene: TRBD2; V gene: TRBV18; clone size: .; CDR3 protein: CASSPPGSGRGDTQYF; CDR3 DNA: TGTGCCAGCTCACCACCGGGTAGCGGGAGGGGAGATACGCAGTATTTT
J gene: TRBJ2-1; D gene: TRBD2; V gene: TRBV4-1; clone size: .; CDR3 protein: CASSSSGGTSGSQTPYNEQFF; CDR3 DNA: TGCGCCAGCAGTTCATCTGGGGGGACTAGCGGGAGCCAAACCCCCTACAATGAGCAGTTCTTC
J gene: TRBJ2-5; D gene: .; V gene: TRBV25-1; clone size: .; CDR3 protein: CASSKSGHQETQYF; CDR3 DNA: TGTGCCAGCAGTAAAAGCGGGCACCAAGAGACCCAGTACTTC
J gene: TRBJ2-1; D gene: TRBD1; V gene: TRBV30; clone size: .; CDR3 protein: CAWRTGWTGEQFF; CDR3 DNA: TGTGCCTGGAGGACAGGGTGGACTGGTGAGCAGTTCTTC
J gene: TRBJ2-1; D gene: TRBD2; V gene: TRBV27; clone size: .; CDR3 protein: CASTGTNYNEQFF; CDR3 DNA: TGTGCCAGCACTGGGACTAACTACAATGAGCAGTTCTTC